This record looks at one TCR beta chain sequence and its context. CDR3 length: 16 amino acids. CDR1 is LNHDA and CDR2 is SQIVND in the germline V gene (reference sequence). J was trimmed by 6 bases and V by 7 bases; bases with no gene match: 14. Generated by immunoSEQ multiplex PCR, the TCRdb table keeps only in-frame clones and is missing some. The data hold about 140,000 clones, with just under 90% observed a single time. The entry originates in a study of blood T cell repertoires in COVID-19. The sequencing input was peripheral blood. This sequence originates from a woman older than 75 with acute or convalescent COVID-19. This chain links TRBV19 with TRBJ1-5, with 8 bases identical to TRBD1. CDR3 DNA sequence: TGTGCCAGTACCCAATCCCCTGACAGGGGAGGTCAGCCCCAGCATTTT. Amino acids: CASTQSPDRGGQPQHF.